The clone carrying this T cell receptor beta chain appeared many times. A TCRbeta library incorporating unique molecular identifiers was prepared. TCRdb reprocessed the PCR reads via MiXCR and lists one record per CDR3 protein. This sample has more than 200,000 distinct CDR3 sequences, with around 9.7% found just once. This entry is derived from a study of T-cell reconstitution after alpha-beta-depleted transplantation in children. The clonotype was recovered from a human donor who donated a stem cell graft to a child with SCID. The specimen was PBMCs from the stem cell graft donor, collected from the stem cell graft.

CDR3 sequence (DNA): TGCAGTGCTAGAGAGAGACAGCGGAGGAACACCGGGGAGCTGTTTTTT. This codes for CSARERQRRNTGELFF. The chain has TRBV20-1 and TRBJ2-2; D may correspond to TRBD1 or TRBD2 (5 bases each). Germline assignment: CDR1 DFQATT and CDR2 SNEGSKA (reference sequence). The V end was cut by 0 bases, the J end by 1 base, with 12 bases between. The CDR3 consists of 16 residues.